These 6 T cell receptor beta chains were all obtained from the same sample, sequenced in a study of blood T cell repertoires in COVID-19. Assay used: immunoSEQ multiplex PCR; TCRdb lists only in-frame clones, some missing. The sample shows roughly 350,000 clones, around 87% of them seen only once. Sequenced: peripheral blood. These receptors came from a woman younger than 45 with COVID-19, enrolled during active disease.

The chain is built from TRBV18 and TRBJ2-7, with 10 bases lining up with TRBD1. Trimming cost V 3 bases and J 0 bases; bases outside gene matches: 5. CDR3 length equals 16 residues. Looked up from germline, CDR1 is KGHSH and CDR2 is LQKENI. CDR3 sequence reads: CASSPSGQGPSYEQYF. The CDR3 DNA sequence: TGTGCCAGCTCACCCTCGGGACAGGGGCCCTCCTACGAGCAGTACTTC.

The chain has TRBV4-1 and TRBJ1-5; no clear D. The germline V and J ends were trimmed by 0 bases and 1 base, with 10 bases remaining between them. Germline loops: CDR1 MGHRA, CDR2 YSYEKL. This CDR3 region has 16 residues. The CDR3 DNA reads TGCGCCAGCAGCCAAGAAGGCGGAGTAAGCAATCAGCCCCAGCATTTT. It is translated as CASSQEGGVSNQPQHF.

The gene calls are TRBV5-1 and TRBJ1-1; D perhaps matches TRBD1 (6 bases). Germline V CDR1 and CDR2: SGHRS, YFSETQ. V was shortened by 2 bases and J by 2 bases, with 16 bases between the two germline ends. This CDR3 contains 16 residues. The CDR3, as DNA: TGCGCCAGCAGCTTTGTTCCGGGACATTTAAACACTGAAGCTTTCTTT. Translation: CASSFVPGHLNTEAFF.

V usage is TRBV25-1 and J usage is TRBJ2-3, with 8 bases matching TRBD2. J was trimmed by 2 bases and V by 2 bases; bases with no gene match: 9. CDR3 size: 17 residues. Germline CDR1 MGHDK, CDR2 SYGVNS. CDR3 residues: CASSEAASGRNTDTQYF. The CDR3 DNA reads TGTGCCAGCAGTGAAGCCGCGAGCGGGAGAAACACAGATACGCAGTATTTT.

This sequence joins TRBV11-2 and TRBJ2-7; 9 nucleotides align to TRBD1. The germline gives CDR1 SGHAT, CDR2 FQNNGV. This CDR3 is built from 15 residues. V gave up 4 bases and J gave up 3 bases; unmatched junction bases: 7. CDR3 in DNA: TGTGCCAGCAGCTCAACCGGGACAGGGTACTACGAGCAGTACTTC. Its translation: CASSSTGTGYYEQYF.

This chain connects TRBV4-3 to TRBJ2-3; no clear D. The CDR3 runs to 15 residues. Deletions cut 0 bases from V and 2 bases from J, with 9 bases between. Germline assignment: CDR1 LGHNA and CDR2 YSLEER. The CDR3 DNA is TGCGCCAGCAGCCAAGATGTACAGCTCACAGATACGCAGTATTTT. Translation: CASSQDVQLTDTQYF.